The clone carrying this TCR beta chain was seen once. This entry comes from a study of cytomegalovirus exposure and HLA in healthy donors. Between the trimmed V and J ends, which lost 3 bases and 2 bases, there was a span of 14 bases. In germline, CDR1 is MDHEN, CDR2 SYDVKM. This CDR3 has 16 residues. Using immunoSEQ multiplex PCR, the repertoire was profiled, and TCRdb retains in-frame clones only, with some absent. The sample lists tens of thousands of clones, approximately 90% occurring once. The chain links TRBV28 to TRBJ2-1; the D is unclear. The receptor was isolated from a young man in good health and CMV-seronegative. Sequencing was carried out using PBMCs. CDR3 residues: CASSLYGGQPYNEQFF. The CDR3, as DNA: TGTGCCAGCAGTTTGTATGGCGGCCAGCCCTACAATGAGCAGTTCTTC.